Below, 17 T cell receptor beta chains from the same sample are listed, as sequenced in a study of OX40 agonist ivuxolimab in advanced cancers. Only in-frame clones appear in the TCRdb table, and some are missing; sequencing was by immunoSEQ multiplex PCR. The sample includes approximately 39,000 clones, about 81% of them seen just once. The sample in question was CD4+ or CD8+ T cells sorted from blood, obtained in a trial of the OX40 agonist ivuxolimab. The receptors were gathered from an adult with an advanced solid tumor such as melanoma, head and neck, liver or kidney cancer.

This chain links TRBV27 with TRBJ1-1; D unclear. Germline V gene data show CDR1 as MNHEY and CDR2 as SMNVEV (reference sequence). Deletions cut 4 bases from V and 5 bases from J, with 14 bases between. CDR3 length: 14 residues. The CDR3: CASSSLHPGTEAFF. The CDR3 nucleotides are TGTGCCAGCAGTTCTCTACACCCCGGGACTGAAGCTTTCTTT.

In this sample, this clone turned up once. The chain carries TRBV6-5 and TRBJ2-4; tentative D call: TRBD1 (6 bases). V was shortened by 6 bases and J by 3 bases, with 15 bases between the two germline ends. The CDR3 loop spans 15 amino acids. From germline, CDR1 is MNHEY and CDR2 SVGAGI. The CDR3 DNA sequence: TGTGCCAGCAGGCCGGAAGCCAGGGGCAAAAACATTCAGTACTTC. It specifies CASRPEARGKNIQYF.

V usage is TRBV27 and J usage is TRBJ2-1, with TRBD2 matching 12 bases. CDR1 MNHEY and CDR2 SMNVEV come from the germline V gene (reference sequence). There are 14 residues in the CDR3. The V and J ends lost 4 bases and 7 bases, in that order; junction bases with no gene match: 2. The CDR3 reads CASSSGLAGNEQFF. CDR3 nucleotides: TGTGCCAGCAGTTCCGGACTAGCGGGGAATGAGCAGTTCTTC.

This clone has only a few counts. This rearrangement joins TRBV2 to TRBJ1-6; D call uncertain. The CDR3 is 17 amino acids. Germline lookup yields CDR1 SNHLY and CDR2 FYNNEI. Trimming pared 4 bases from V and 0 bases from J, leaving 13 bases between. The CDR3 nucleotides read TGTGCCAGCAGTGTAAACAGTCAAAGCTCCTATAATTCACCCCTCCACTTT. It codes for CASSVNSQSSYNSPLHF.

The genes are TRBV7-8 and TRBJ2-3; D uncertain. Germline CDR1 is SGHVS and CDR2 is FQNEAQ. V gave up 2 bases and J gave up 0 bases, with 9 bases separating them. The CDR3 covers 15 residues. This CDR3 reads CASSLRAASTDTQYF. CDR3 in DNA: TGTGCCAGCAGCTTAAGGGCGGCAAGCACAGATACGCAGTATTTT.

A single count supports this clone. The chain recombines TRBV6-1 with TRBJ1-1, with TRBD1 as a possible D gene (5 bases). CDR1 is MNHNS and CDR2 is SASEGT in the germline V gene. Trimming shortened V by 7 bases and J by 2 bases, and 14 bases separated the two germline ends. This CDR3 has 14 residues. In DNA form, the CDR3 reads TGTGCCAGCAAAAGCGGGGGGAGCAACACTGAAGCTTTCTTT. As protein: CASKSGGSNTEAFF.

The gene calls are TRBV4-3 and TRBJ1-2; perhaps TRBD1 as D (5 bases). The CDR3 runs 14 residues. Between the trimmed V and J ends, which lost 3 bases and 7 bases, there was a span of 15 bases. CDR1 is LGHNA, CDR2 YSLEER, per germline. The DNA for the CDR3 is TGCGCCAGCAGCCAGATTGGGACCGCATCTGGCTACACCTTC. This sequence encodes CASSQIGTASGYTF.

The CDR3 loop reads CASSPTPGTGRSEYF. The CDR3 DNA follows: TGTGCCAGCTCTCCCACCCCCGGGACAGGGAGATCCGAGTACTTC. V is TRBV18 and J is TRBJ2-4, with 9 bases identical to TRBD1. This CDR3 contains 15 residues. Germline V gene lookup returns CDR1 KGHSH and CDR2 LQKENI. V was clipped by 6 bases and J by 14 bases; unmatched bases: 17.

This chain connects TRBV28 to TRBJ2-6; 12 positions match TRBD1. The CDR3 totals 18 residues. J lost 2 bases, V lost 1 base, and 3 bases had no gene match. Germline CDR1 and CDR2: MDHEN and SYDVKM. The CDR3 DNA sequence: TGTGCCAGCAGTTTATTCGGGACAGGGGGCGCTGGGGCCAACGTCCTGACTTTC. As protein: CASSLFGTGGAGANVLTF.

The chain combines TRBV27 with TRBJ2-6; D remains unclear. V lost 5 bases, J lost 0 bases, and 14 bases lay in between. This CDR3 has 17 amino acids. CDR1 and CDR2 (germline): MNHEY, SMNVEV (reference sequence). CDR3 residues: CASSPLSVGSGANVLTF. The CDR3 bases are TGTGCCAGCAGTCCCCTCAGCGTCGGCTCTGGGGCCAACGTCCTGACTTTC. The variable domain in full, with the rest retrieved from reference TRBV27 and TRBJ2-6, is EAQVTQNPRYLITVTGKKLTVTCSQNMNHEYMSWYRQDPGLGLRQIYYSMNVEVTDKGDVPEGYKVSRKEKRNFPLILESPSPNQTSLYFCASSPLSVGSGANVLTFGAGSRLTVL.

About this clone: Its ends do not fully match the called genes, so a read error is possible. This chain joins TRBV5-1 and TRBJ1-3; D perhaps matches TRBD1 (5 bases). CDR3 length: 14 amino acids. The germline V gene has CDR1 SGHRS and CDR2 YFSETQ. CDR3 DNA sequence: TGCGCCAGCAGCACAGGTAGCTCTGGAGACACCATATATTTT. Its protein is CASSTGSSGDTIYF.

The DNA of the CDR3 is TGTGCCACCAGCAGAGATCTTGACAGCGCCTACGAGCAGTACTTC. Translated: CATSRDLDSAYEQYF. V is TRBV15 and J is TRBJ2-7; maybe TRBD1 (5 bases). Trimming removed 0 bases from V and 2 bases from J, with 11 bases in between. Germline CDR1 is LNHNV and CDR2 is YYDKDF (reference sequence). CDR3 length: 15 amino acids.

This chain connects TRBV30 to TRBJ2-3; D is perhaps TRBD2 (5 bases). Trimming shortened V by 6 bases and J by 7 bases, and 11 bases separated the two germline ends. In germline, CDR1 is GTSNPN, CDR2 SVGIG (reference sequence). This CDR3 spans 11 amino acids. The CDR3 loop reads CACHGSYTQYF. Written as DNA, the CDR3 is TGTGCCTGCCATGGGAGTTATACGCAGTATTTT. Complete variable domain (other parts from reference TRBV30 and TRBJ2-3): SQTIHQWPATLVQPVGSPLSLECTVEGTSNPNLYWYRQAAGRGLQLLFYSVGIGQISSEVPQNLSASRPQDRQFILSSKKLLLSDSGFYLCACHGSYTQYFGPGTRLTVL.

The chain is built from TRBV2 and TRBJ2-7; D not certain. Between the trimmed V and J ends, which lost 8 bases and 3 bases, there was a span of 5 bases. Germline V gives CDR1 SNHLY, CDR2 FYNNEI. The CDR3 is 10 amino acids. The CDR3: CASSNYEQYF. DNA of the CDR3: TGTGCCAGCTCCAACTACGAGCAGTACTTC.

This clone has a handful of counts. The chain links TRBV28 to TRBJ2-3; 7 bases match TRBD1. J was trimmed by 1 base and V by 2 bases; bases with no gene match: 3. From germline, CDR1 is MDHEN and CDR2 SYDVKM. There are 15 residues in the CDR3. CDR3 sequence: CASSLLGTGTDTQYF. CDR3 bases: TGTGCCAGCAGTTTACTCGGGACAGGCACAGATACGCAGTATTTT. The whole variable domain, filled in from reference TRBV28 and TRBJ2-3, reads DVKVTQSSRYLVKRTGEKVFLECVQDMDHENMFWYRQDPGLGLRLIYFSYDVKMKEKGDIPEGYSVSREKKERFSLILESASTNQTSMYLCASSLLGTGTDTQYFGPGTRLTVL.

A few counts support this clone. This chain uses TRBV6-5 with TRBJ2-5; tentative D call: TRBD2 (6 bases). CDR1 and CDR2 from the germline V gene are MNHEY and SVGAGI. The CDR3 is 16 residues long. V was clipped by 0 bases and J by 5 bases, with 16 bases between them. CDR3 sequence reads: CASSYSSGGGWETQYF. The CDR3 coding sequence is TGTGCCAGCAGTTACTCGTCAGGTGGGGGGTGGGAGACCCAGTACTTC.

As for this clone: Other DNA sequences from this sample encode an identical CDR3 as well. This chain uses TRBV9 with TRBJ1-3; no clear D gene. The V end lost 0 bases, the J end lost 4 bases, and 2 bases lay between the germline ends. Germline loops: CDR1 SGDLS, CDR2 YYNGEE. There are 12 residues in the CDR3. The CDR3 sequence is CASSVGGNTIYF. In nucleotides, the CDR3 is TGTGCCAGCAGCGTAGGGGGAAACACCATATATTTT.